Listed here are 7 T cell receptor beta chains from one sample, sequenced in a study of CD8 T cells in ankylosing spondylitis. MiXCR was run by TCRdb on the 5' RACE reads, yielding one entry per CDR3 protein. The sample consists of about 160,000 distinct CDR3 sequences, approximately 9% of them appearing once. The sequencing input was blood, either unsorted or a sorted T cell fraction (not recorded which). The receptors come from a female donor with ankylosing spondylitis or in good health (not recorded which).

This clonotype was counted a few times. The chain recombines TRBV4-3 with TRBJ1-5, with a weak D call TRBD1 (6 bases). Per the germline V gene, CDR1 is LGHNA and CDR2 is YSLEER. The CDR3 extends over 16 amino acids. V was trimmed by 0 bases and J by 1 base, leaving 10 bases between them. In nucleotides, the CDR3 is TGCGCCAGCAGCCAAGATCGAGGGGGGAGCAATCAGCCCCAGCATTTT. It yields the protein CASSQDRGGSNQPQHF.

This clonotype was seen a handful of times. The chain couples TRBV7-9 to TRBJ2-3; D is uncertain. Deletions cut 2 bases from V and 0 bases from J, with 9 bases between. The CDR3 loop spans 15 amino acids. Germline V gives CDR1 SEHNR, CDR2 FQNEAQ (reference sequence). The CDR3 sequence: CASSLWNPSTDTQYF. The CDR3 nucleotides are TGTGCCAGCAGCTTATGGAACCCCAGCACAGATACGCAGTATTTT.

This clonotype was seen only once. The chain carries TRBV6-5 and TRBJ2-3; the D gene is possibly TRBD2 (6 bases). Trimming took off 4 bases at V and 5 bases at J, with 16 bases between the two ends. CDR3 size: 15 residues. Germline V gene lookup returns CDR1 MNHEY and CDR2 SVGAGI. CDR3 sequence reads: CASSFPGDARDTQYF. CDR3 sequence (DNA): TGTGCCAGCAGTTTCCCGGGGGATGCGAGAGATACGCAGTATTTT.

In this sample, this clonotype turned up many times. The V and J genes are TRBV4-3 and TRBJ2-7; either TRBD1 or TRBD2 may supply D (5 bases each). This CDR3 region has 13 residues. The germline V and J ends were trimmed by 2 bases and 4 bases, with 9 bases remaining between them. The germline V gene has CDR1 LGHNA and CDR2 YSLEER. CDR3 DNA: TGCGCCAGCAGCCAAAACAGGAGGTACGAGCAGTACTTC. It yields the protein CASSQNRRYEQYF.

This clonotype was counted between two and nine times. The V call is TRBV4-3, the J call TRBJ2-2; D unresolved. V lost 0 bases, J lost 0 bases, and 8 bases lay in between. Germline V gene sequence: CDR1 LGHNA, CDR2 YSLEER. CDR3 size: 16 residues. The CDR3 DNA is TGCGCCAGCAGCCAAGATGGTGACTCGAACACCGGGGAGCTGTTTTTT. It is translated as CASSQDGDSNTGELFF.

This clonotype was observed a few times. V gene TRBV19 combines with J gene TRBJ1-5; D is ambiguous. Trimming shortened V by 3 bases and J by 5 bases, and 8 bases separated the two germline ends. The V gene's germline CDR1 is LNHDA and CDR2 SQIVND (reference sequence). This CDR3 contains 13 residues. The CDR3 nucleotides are TGTGCCAGTAGTATTGCAGGCGATCAGCCCCAGCATTTT. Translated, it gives CASSIAGDQPQHF.

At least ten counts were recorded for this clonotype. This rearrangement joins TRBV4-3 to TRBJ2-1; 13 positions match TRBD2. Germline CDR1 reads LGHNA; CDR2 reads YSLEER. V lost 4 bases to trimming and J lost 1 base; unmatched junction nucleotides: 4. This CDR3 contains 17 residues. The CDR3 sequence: CASSPWTSGSSYNEQFF. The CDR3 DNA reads TGCGCCAGCAGCCCCTGGACTAGCGGGAGTTCCTACAATGAGCAGTTCTTC.